These 4 T cell receptor beta chains were all obtained from the same sample, sequenced in a study of OX40 agonist ivuxolimab in advanced cancers. Measured with immunoSEQ multiplex PCR; TCRdb has only the in-frame clones, and not every one. The sample lists some 74,000 clones, 88% occurring once. The sample here was CD4+ or CD8+ T cells sorted from blood, taken in a trial of the OX40 agonist ivuxolimab. The source of these receptors is an adult with an advanced solid tumor such as melanoma, head and neck, liver or kidney cancer.

V usage is TRBV19 and J usage is TRBJ2-6; the D gene is possibly TRBD1 (5 bases). The length of the CDR3 is 15 residues. CDR1 is LNHDA and CDR2 is SQIVND in the germline V gene (reference sequence). V lost 4 bases to trimming and J lost 0 bases, with 7 bases between them. Written as DNA, the CDR3 is TGTGCCAGTAGTACCAGGGACTCTGGGGCCAACGTCCTGACTTTC. Translation gives CASSTRDSGANVLTF.

This clone was seen just once. The chain joins TRBV4-2 to TRBJ2-3; TRBD2 matches 10 bases. CDR1 is LGHNA and CDR2 is YNFKEQ in the germline V gene. V was pared by 5 bases and J by 1 base, with 6 bases of the junction left unmatched. This CDR3 contains 16 residues. The CDR3 DNA sequence: TGTGCCAGCAGCACAGGACTAGCGGAAGGCACAGATACGCAGTATTTT. Translated: CASSTGLAEGTDTQYF.

The CDR3 DNA reads TGTGCCAGCAGCCCCGACGAGATCTCCTACGAGCAGTACTTC. Translation gives CASSPDEISYEQYF. V usage is TRBV7-3 and J usage is TRBJ2-7; D ambiguous. Germline V gives CDR1 SGHTA, CDR2 FQGTGA. The CDR3 has 14 residues. Trimming left V 5 bases short and J 0 bases short, with 11 bases between.

The V and J genes are TRBV5-4 and TRBJ1-2, with D maybe TRBD1 (6 bases). V dropped 0 bases and J dropped 0 bases, with 9 bases sitting between them. CDR3 length equals 15 residues. CDR1 and CDR2 from the germline V gene are SGHNT and YYREEE (reference sequence). The DNA of the CDR3 is TGTGCCAGCAGCTTGGTTGGACAGACTAACTATGGCTACACCTTC. It translates to CASSLVGQTNYGYTF.